What follows describes a single T cell receptor beta chain. Its matching antigen is unknown. The data are from a study of cytomegalovirus exposure and HLA in healthy donors. Study-level points and caveats: In an earlier analysis, most TCR beta V segments were productive about 90% or about 30% of the time. The CMV antigen specificity of three CMV-associated chains was confirmed through in vitro analysis.

13 Jbeta primers and 60 Vbeta primers were used for the PCR. The protocol was immunoSEQ multiplex PCR, while the TCRdb copy is restricted to in-frame clones and leaves out a portion. The sample table includes 120,000 to 150,000 clones. This cohort consisted of healthy bone marrow donors. The sample was PBMCs. The sequence was obtained from a woman aged 18 to 35 in good health and CMV-seronegative.

The CDR3, as DNA: TGTGCCAGCGGCACACAGGGGGCGCAGGTAGCTTTCTTT. Translated: CASGTQGAQVAFF. The rearrangement links TRBV28 to TRBJ1-1; TRBD1 aligns across 9 bases. CDR1 and CDR2 from the germline V gene are MDHEN and SYDVKM. V was clipped by 8 bases and J by 10 bases; unmatched bases: 11. The CDR3 loop spans 13 amino acids.